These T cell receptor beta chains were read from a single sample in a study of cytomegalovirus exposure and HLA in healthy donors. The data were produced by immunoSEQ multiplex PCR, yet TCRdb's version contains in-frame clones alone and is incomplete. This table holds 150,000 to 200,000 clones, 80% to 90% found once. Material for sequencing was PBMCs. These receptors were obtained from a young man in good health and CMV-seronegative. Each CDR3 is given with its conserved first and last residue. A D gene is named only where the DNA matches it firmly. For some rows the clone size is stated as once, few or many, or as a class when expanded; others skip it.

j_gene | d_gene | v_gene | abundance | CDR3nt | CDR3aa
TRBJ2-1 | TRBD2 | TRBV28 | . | TGTGCCAGCAGGACTAGCGTCAACAATGAGCAGTTCTTC | CASRTSVNNEQFF
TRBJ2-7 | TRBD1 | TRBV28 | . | TGTGCCAGCAGTTTATTGACCGGGACAGGGGGCGACGAGCAGTACTTC | CASSLLTGTGGDEQYF
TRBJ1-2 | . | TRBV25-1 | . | TGTGCCAGCAGTGCCCTCACAGGCAATGGCTACACCTTC | CASSALTGNGYTF
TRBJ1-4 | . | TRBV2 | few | TGTGCCAGCACGGTCCCTGCAACTAATGAAAAACTGTTTTTT | CASTVPATNEKLFF
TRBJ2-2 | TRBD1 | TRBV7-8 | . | TGTGCCAGCAGCCGACAGGGCGGTAGGGACACCGGGGAGCTGTTTTTT | CASSRQGGRDTGELFF
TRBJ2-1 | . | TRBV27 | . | TGTGCCAGCAGCCCCCGCGATGCCTCCGTCTCCTACAATGAGCAGTTCTTC | CASSPRDASVSYNEQFF
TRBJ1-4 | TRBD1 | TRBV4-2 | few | TGTGCCAGCAGCCAAGATCTTAGGGGGCGAGGTGAAAAACTGTTTTTT | CASSQDLRGRGEKLFF
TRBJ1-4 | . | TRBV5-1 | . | TGCGCCAGCAGCTCGACAGACCCTAATGAAAAACTGTTTTTT | CASSSTDPNEKLFF
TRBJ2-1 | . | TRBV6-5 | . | TGTGCCAGCAGTACCGGACAGGGAGGGAACAATGAGCAGTTCTTC | CASSTGQGGNNEQFF
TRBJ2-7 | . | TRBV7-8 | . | TGTGCCAGCAGCTTAGCGGGGGGAGAGCAGCAGTACTTC | CASSLAGGEQQYF
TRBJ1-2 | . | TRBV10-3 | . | TGTGCCATCAGTGAGCTTACAGGGAACTATGGCTACACCTTC | CAISELTGNYGYTF
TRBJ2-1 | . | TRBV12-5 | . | TGTGCTAGTGGTTTGATAGATGAGCAGTTCTTC | CASGLIDEQFF
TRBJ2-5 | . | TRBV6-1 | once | TGTGCCAGCAGTAACACCATCGAGACCCAGTACTTC | CASSNTIETQYF
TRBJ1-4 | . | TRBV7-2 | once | TGTGCCAGCAGCCGGACCCCAGGGGAAAAACTGTTTTTT | CASSRTPGEKLFF
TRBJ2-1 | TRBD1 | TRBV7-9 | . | TGTGCCAGCAGCTTAAGGGGAGGGGGACAGGGTTGGCCTGAGCAGTTCTTC | CASSLRGGGQGWPEQFF
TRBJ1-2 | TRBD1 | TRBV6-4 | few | TGTGCCAGCAGTGACTTTGCCAGGGGGCCTGGCTACACCTTC | CASSDFARGPGYTF
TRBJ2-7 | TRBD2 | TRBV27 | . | TGTGCCAGCAGTTTATGGGGGCGGGCTAGCGGGTACGAGCAGTACTTC | CASSLWGRASGYEQYF
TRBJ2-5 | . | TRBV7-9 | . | TGTGCCAGCGGAAGGTCCAGCGGGCAAGAGACCCAGTACTTC | CASGRSSGQETQYF
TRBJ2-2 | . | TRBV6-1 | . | TGTGCCAGCAAGTTGCGGTACACCGGGGAGCTGTTTTTT | CASKLRYTGELFF
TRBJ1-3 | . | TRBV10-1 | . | TGCGCCAGCAGTGAATCTCGCAGGGTCCTTCCCTCTGGAAACACCATATATTTT | CASSESRRVLPSGNTIYF
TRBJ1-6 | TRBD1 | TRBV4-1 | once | TGCGCCAGCAGCCAAGCCGGGACAGGGGGGAATTCACCCCTCCACTTT | CASSQAGTGGNSPLHF
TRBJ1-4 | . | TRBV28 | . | TGTGCCAGCAGTTTCAAACTACGCTCCAGGGTGCTGTTTTTT | CASSFKLRSRVLFF
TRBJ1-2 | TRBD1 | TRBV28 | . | TGTGCCAGCAGTTCTCCTATCCTCGCAGGGGGCGCAGTCGAGTACACCTTC | CASSSPILAGGAVEYTF
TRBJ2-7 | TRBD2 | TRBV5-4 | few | TGTGCCAGCAGGTCCGGGACCGGGGAGGGCGAGCAGTACTTC | CASRSGTGEGEQYF
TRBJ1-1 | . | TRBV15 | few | TGTGCCACCAGCAGTGCCGGCACTGAAGCTTTCTTT | CATSSAGTEAFF
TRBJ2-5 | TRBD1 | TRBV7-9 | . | TGTGCCAGCAGCCACGGGGACAGGGTGCTGGAGACCCAGTACTTC | CASSHGDRVLETQYF
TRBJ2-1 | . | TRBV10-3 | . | TGTGCCATCACCATCTCCAGCTCCTACAATGAGCAGTTCTTC | CAITISSSYNEQFF
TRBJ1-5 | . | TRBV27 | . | TGTGCCAGCAGTTTAGGCCCGACTCATCAGCCCCAGCATTTT | CASSLGPTHQPQHF
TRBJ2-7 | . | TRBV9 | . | TGTGCCAGCAGCCCCCGACTGTACTCCTACGAGCAGTACTTC | CASSPRLYSYEQYF
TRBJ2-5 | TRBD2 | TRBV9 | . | TGTGCCAGCAGCGTTTTCGGGGGGCAAGAGACCCAGTACTTC | CASSVFGGQETQYF
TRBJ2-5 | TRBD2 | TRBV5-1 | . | TGCGCCAGCAGCTTAGCAGCGGGGGCCCAAGAGACCCAGTACTTC | CASSLAAGAQETQYF
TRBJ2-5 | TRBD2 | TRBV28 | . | TGTGCCAGCAGTGGGGGGGGGTCCGAGACCCAGTACTTC | CASSGGGSETQYF
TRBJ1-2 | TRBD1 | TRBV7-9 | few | TGTGCCAGCAGCCTCAACGCCGGGACAGCTAATGGCTACACCTTC | CASSLNAGTANGYTF
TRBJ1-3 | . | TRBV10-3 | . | TGTGCCATCAGTGAATGGGGGGAGGTAAACACCATATATTTT | CAISEWGEVNTIYF
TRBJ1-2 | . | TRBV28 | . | TGTGCCAGCAGTTTGGCATATGGCTACACCTTC | CASSLAYGYTF
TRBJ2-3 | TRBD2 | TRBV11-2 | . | TGTGCCAGCAGCTTCGGACTAGCGGGGAGGAGGCCAGATACGCAGTATTTT | CASSFGLAGRRPDTQYF
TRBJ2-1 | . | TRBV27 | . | TGTGCCAGCAGTTTAGGGCTTAGCTCCTACAATGAGCAGTTCTTC | CASSLGLSSYNEQFF
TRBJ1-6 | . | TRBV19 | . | TGTGCCACCCAGGGGCCCTCAGATATTGGAGATGCCCTCCACTTT | CATQGPSDIGDALHF
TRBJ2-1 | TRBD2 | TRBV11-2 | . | TGTGCCAGCAGCCCCAGACTAGCGGGGGACAATGAGCAGTTCTTC | CASSPRLAGDNEQFF
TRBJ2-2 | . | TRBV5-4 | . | TGTGCCAGCAGCCCCCGGTGGGACTTCTTTAACACCGGGGAGCTGTTTTTT | CASSPRWDFFNTGELFF
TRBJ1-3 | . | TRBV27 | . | TGTGCCAGCAGTGTCAGAGGGACTGGAAACACCATATATTTT | CASSVRGTGNTIYF
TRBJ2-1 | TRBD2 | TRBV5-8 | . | TGTGCCAGCAGCCCTCGACTAGCGGGAGCCCCGCAGTTCTTC | CASSPRLAGAPQFF
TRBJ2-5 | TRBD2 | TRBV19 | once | TGTGCCAGTAACTCCGCCGGGCTAGCGGGAAGAGAGACCCAGTACTTC | CASNSAGLAGRETQYF
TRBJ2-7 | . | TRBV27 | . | TGTGCCAGCAGTGGTACACCAGGGGTCGAGCAGTACTTC | CASSGTPGVEQYF
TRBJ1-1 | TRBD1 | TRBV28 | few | TGTGCCAGCAGCGGGACAGGGTGGTTGAAAGCTTTCTTT | CASSGTGWLKAFF
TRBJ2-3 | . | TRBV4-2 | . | TGTGCCAGCAGCCAAGCGCGGTCAGATACGCAGTATTTT | CASSQARSDTQYF
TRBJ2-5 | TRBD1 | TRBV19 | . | TGTGCCAGTAGTATGGGACAGGGCGAAGAGACCCAGTACTTC | CASSMGQGEETQYF
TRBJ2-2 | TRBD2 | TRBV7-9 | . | TGTGCCAGCAGCTTAGTACTAGCGGATAACACCGGGGAGCTGTTTTTT | CASSLVLADNTGELFF
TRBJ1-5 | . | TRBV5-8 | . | TGTGCCAGCAGCTTGATATCAACCTATAGCAATCAGCCCCAGCATTTT | CASSLISTYSNQPQHF
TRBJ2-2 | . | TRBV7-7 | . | TGTGCCAGCAGCTCCCGGGACACCGGGGAGCTGTTTTTT | CASSSRDTGELFF
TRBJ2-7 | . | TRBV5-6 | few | TGTGCCAGCAGTCGAGACAGTACTGGCTTCGAGCAGTACTTC | CASSRDSTGFEQYF
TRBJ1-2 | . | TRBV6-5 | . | TGTGCCAGCAGTTTCCTTGGGTCAGGTTACGACTATGGCTACACCTTC | CASSFLGSGYDYGYTF
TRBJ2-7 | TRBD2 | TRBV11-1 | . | TGTGCCAGCAGCTTACGGGGGGAGGGTCTCCGCTACGAGCAGTACTTC | CASSLRGEGLRYEQYF
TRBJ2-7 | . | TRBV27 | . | TGTGCCAGCAGTTTGTCAGACTACGAGCAGTACTTC | CASSLSDYEQYF
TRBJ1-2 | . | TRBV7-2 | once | TGTGCCAGCAGCATCGACAGGATTAAAGGCTACACCTTC | CASSIDRIKGYTF
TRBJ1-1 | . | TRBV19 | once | TGTGCCAGTAGTCCCCGGGAGAACACTGAAGCTTTCTTT | CASSPRENTEAFF
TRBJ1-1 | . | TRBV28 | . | TGTGCCAGCAGTTTTCCTCGCCAGGGGTACACTGAAGCTTTCTTT | CASSFPRQGYTEAFF